What follows is one TCR beta chain and its context. Its specificity is unknown. Sequencing used immunoSEQ multiplex PCR; TCRdb keeps in-frame clones, though not all of them. The sample has roughly 100,000 clones, 80% to 95% seen once. The data originate from a study of T cell responses to AZD1222 COVID-19 vaccine. Study background: Analyses pooled second doses at about 4 or about 12 weeks.

General study results and limits: The study reported that nearly half of spike-specific TCRs target unmutated variant regions. Repertoires were obtained only post-peak T cell response.

Trimming removed 4 bases at V and 4 bases at J, with 15 bases between. The CDR3 totals 15 residues. CDR1 is SGHDT, CDR2 YYEEEE, per germline. The chain recombines TRBV5-6 with TRBJ1-3; tentatively, D is TRBD1 (6 bases). The clonotype originates from an adult in good health. This sample comprised peripheral blood, obtained on day 0 of AZD1222 vaccination. The CDR3 loop reads CASSRFAGEGNTIYF. Here the CDR3 DNA reads TGTGCCAGCAGCCGCTTTGCAGGGGAAGGAAACACCATATATTTT.